Listed below are T cell receptor beta chains from one sample, sequenced in a study of blood T cell repertoires in COVID-19. Assay: immunoSEQ multiplex PCR; the TCRdb copy retains only in-frame clones and omits some. The sample consists of some 60,000 clones, about 88% of them appearing once. The specimen was peripheral blood. The origin of the receptors is a human donor with active COVID-19. The donor label of this sample is uncertain. Both conserved end residues are part of each CDR3. The D gene is left open where the match is weak. Only part of the rows carry a size: once, few, many, or a class if the clone is expanded.

cdr3_nt,cdr3_aa,v_call,d_call,clone_size,j_call
TGTGCCAGCAGAGGACAGAATAGCAATCAGCCCCAGCATTTT,CASRGQNSNQPQHF,TRBV6-5,-,few,TRBJ1-5
TGTGCCAGCAGCTCTGGGCAGGGATATAATTCACCCCTCCACTTT,CASSSGQGYNSPLHF,TRBV5-4,-,-,TRBJ1-6
TGTGCCAGCAGTTATGACAGTTACTACGAGCAGTACTTC,CASSYDSYYEQYF,TRBV6-6,-,-,TRBJ2-7
TGTGCCAGCAGCCCCTATGGCGGGAGTGACTACAATGAGCAGTTCTTC,CASSPYGGSDYNEQFF,TRBV7-9,TRBD2,-,TRBJ2-1
TGTGCCAGACCCGGCGGCGGCCCGAGCTCCTACAATGAGCAGTTCTTC,CARPGGGPSSYNEQFF,TRBV11-1,-,-,TRBJ2-1
TGTGCCAGCAGCCTGGGACAGGGAGTCACTGAAGCTTTCTTT,CASSLGQGVTEAFF,TRBV3-1/TRBV3-2,TRBD1,-,TRBJ1-1
TGTGCCAGCGCGACAGGGGAGTCCTACGAGCAGTACTTC,CASATGESYEQYF,TRBV2,TRBD1,few,TRBJ2-7
TGTGCCAGCAGCTCAAAAGGGGGCACTGAAGCTTTCTTT,CASSSKGGTEAFF,TRBV7-9,-,-,TRBJ1-1
TGTGCCAGCAGTTTTTTCAGCGGAACAACTGGAAACACCATATATTTT,CASSFFSGTTGNTIYF,TRBV6-5,-,-,TRBJ1-3
TGTGCCAGCAGCCCACGGGAGAGGGTCCAGCCCCAGCATTTT,CASSPRERVQPQHF,TRBV5-8,-,few,TRBJ1-5
TGTGCCAGCAGCAGGGACAGGGGAGTTGGCACCGGGGAGCTGTTTTTT,CASSRDRGVGTGELFF,TRBV7-9,TRBD1,-,TRBJ2-2
TGTGCCAGCAGCTTAGCATCGGGGGACGGTCAGCCCCAGCATTTT,CASSLASGDGQPQHF,TRBV7-2,-,-,TRBJ1-5
TGTGCCAGCAGTTTCCCGCAGGGGGTTAGAAATTCACCCCTCCACTTT,CASSFPQGVRNSPLHF,TRBV28,TRBD1,once,TRBJ1-6
TGTGCCAGCAGCTCGAAGGGGGCTTCTAATGAAAAACTGTTTTTT,CASSSKGASNEKLFF,TRBV5-6,TRBD1,-,TRBJ1-4
TGTGCCAGCAGCCCTAATCGGCCGGGTCCGGCCACCTACGAGCAGTACTTC,CASSPNRPGPATYEQYF,TRBV28,-,-,TRBJ2-7
TGTGCCAGCTTTTTGGCGGGGGAGCAGTTCTTC,CASFLAGEQFF,TRBV2,-,-,TRBJ2-1
TGTGCCAGCAGTGACTCCCGGCGGCAGGGGTTTAGTCATACGCAGTATTTT,CASSDSRRQGFSHTQYF,TRBV6-4,-,-,TRBJ2-3
TGTGCCAGCAGCCCGCCGGGGGACTCCTACAATGAGCAGTTCTTC,CASSPPGDSYNEQFF,TRBV3-1/TRBV3-2,-,-,TRBJ2-1
TGTGCCAGCAGCTTAAGGGGTCACACCATATATTTT,CASSLRGHTIYF,TRBV5-6,-,-,TRBJ1-3
TGTGCCAGCAGTGCCTTAGTTGGCTACACCTTC,CASSALVGYTF,TRBV2,-,-,TRBJ1-2
TGTGCCAGCAGCCTACCGGGACAGGATTACGAGCAGTACTTC,CASSLPGQDYEQYF,TRBV3-1/TRBV3-2,TRBD1,-,TRBJ2-7
TGTGCCAGCAGCTTAGATTCGGACAGTAACTATGGCTACACCTTC,CASSLDSDSNYGYTF,TRBV11-3,-,-,TRBJ1-2
TGTGCCAGCAGCCAAGGCGGAACTAAAGGCGGGGAGCTGTTTTTT,CASSQGGTKGGELFF,TRBV14,-,-,TRBJ2-2
TGTGCCAGCGGACGACAGGGAAGGACTGAAGCTTTCTTT,CASGRQGRTEAFF,TRBV27,TRBD1,once,TRBJ1-1
TGTGCCAGCAGGGGCAGGGGCACAGATACGCAGTATTTT,CASRGRGTDTQYF,TRBV27,-,-,TRBJ2-3
TGTGCCTGGAGTGTAAGGAGGGGACAGGGCACTGAAGCTTTCTTT,CAWSVRRGQGTEAFF,TRBV30,TRBD1,-,TRBJ1-1
TGTGCCAGCAGCTCGAGGACAGGGGAGTTCTTC,CASSSRTGEFF,TRBV27,TRBD1,-,TRBJ2-1
TGTGCCAGCAGCCTGATCCACGGGACGCAGTATTTT,CASSLIHGTQYF,TRBV7-6,-,-,TRBJ2-3
TGTGCCAGCAGCTCCTGGGGGGAGATAGTATATGAGCAGTTCTTC,CASSSWGEIVYEQFF,TRBV5-8,-,-,TRBJ2-1
TGTGCCAGCACCCCCCCGAACAGCCAAAGTGAAGCTTTCTTT,CASTPPNSQSEAFF,TRBV28,-,-,TRBJ1-1
TGTGCCAGCAGCCAAGTACTAAATTCACCCCTCCACTTT,CASSQVLNSPLHF,TRBV4-2,-,medium-sized,TRBJ1-6
TGTGCCAGTAGACCGCCACTGGCAGATACGCAGTATTTT,CASRPPLADTQYF,TRBV19,-,-,TRBJ2-3
TGCAGCGGGGAGGAAGGGGGCACAGATACGCAGTATTTT,CSGEEGGTDTQYF,TRBV29-1,-,-,TRBJ2-3
TGCGCCAGCCCCGGGACTAGCGGGGAAGAGACCCAGTACTTC,CASPGTSGEETQYF,TRBV4-1,TRBD2,-,TRBJ2-5
TGTGCCAGCAGACAGGTCAATCAGCCCCAGCATTTT,CASRQVNQPQHF,TRBV2,-,once,TRBJ1-5
TGTGCCAGCAGCTTGGTAGGAGAGGTAGAAGAGACCCAGTACTTC,CASSLVGEVEETQYF,TRBV5-6,-,-,TRBJ2-5
TGCGCCAGCAGCTCCGGGACAGGGAGCACCATCTACGAGCAGTACTTC,CASSSGTGSTIYEQYF,TRBV5-1,TRBD1,-,TRBJ2-7
TGTGCCAGCAGCTTGGGCGGGACTAGCGCAAACAATGAGCAGTTCTTC,CASSLGGTSANNEQFF,TRBV5-5,TRBD2,-,TRBJ2-1
TGTGCCAGCTCACCACAGCGCAGGGCTATCGATGGCTACACCTTC,CASSPQRRAIDGYTF,TRBV18,-,-,TRBJ1-2
TGTGCCAGCAGCCCCACTACAGGGGGCGGTGGCTACACCTTC,CASSPTTGGGGYTF,TRBV6-5,TRBD1,-,TRBJ1-2
TGTGCCAGTAGTATGGGGGGAGAGACTGAAGCTTTCTTT,CASSMGGETEAFF,TRBV19,-,-,TRBJ1-1
TGTGCCAGCAGTGGGCGGGGAATTAGCAATCAGCCCCAGCATTTT,CASSGRGISNQPQHF,TRBV2,-,-,TRBJ1-5
TGTGCCAGCAGTCCCCACTTCACAGATACGCAGTATTTT,CASSPHFTDTQYF,TRBV12-3/TRBV12-4,-,-,TRBJ2-3
TGTGCCAGCAGGAGTAATGGACTGTACACTGAAGCTTTCTTT,CASRSNGLYTEAFF,TRBV2,-,-,TRBJ1-1
TGTGCCAGCAGTTTAATGGGGGGTCCCGGGGAGCTGTTTTTT,CASSLMGGPGELFF,TRBV7-2,-,few,TRBJ2-2
TGTGCCAGCATTCCCGGGGGGGCGAGTGGCTACACCTTC,CASIPGGASGYTF,TRBV28,-,-,TRBJ1-2
TGTGCCAGCAGTGAAATGAGGGACTACAATGAGCAGTTCTTC,CASSEMRDYNEQFF,TRBV2,-,-,TRBJ2-1
TGTGCCAGCAGTTCCCAGGGGAAGTTTAATGAAAAACTGTTTTTT,CASSSQGKFNEKLFF,TRBV6-5,-,-,TRBJ1-4
TGTGCCAGCTCACCAATCACTTCAGGGGGCGATGCCGGCTACACCTTC,CASSPITSGGDAGYTF,TRBV18,TRBD1,-,TRBJ1-2
TGTGCCAGCGCCCCCCCCGGGAGGGGGAACACTGAAGCTTTCTTT,CASAPPGRGNTEAFF,TRBV3-1/TRBV3-2,-,-,TRBJ1-1
TGTGCCAGCAGAGCGGCCGGGACTAAACCCTACGAGCAGTACTTC,CASRAAGTKPYEQYF,TRBV6-5,TRBD2,-,TRBJ2-7
TGCGCCAGCAGCTTGGAGCGGTCCACAGATACGCAGTATTTT,CASSLERSTDTQYF,TRBV5-1,-,-,TRBJ2-3
TGTGCCAGCAGCAAACAACGGCCCGGGACAGGGTACACTGAAGCTTTCTTT,CASSKQRPGTGYTEAFF,TRBV11-2,TRBD1,-,TRBJ1-1
TGTGCCTGGAGTGAGGAGACCTCACCCCTCCACTTT,CAWSEETSPLHF,TRBV30,-,-,TRBJ1-6
TGTGCCAGCAGTCCGGGACAGGGGTTTAATGAGCAGTTCTTC,CASSPGQGFNEQFF,TRBV28,TRBD1,once,TRBJ2-1